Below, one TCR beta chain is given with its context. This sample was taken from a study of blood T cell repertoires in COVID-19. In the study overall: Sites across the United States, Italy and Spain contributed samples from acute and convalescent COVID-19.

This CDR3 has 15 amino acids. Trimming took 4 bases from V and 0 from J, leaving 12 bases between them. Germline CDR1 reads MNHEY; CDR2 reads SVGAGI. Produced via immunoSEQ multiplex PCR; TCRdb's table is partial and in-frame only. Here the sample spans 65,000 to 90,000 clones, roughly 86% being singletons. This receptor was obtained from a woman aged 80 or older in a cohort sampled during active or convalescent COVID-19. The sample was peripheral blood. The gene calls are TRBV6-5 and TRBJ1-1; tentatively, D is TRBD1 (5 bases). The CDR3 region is CASSSRQTMNTEAFF. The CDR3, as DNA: TGTGCCAGCAGTTCCCGACAGACCATGAACACTGAAGCTTTCTTT.